One T cell receptor (beta chain) is described in this entry. This clonotype came up a few times. The clone's antigen remains unknown. Per-base quality was not reported, and no clone a single base away is much larger than it. These data come from a study of T cells after yellow fever vaccination (dated by TCRdb to the late 2010s). General notes on the study: Libraries from fractions with low cell numbers were prepared with the SMART-Seq v4 Ultra Low Input RNA kit. To track T-cell clones before and after primary and booster YFV17D yellow fever vaccination, bulk TCR alpha and beta repertoires were sequenced longitudinally. Two healthy male donors made up the cohort, one aged 18 to 29 years and the other aged 30 to 40 years. Blood samples were taken at several timepoints before and after primary and secondary immunization, and bulk PBMC replicates and cell subsets were isolated.

The research as a whole found: The secondary T-cell response was found to be weaker but faster than the primary response, with a peak reached on day 5 rather than on day 15. Computational filtering was needed because FACS-sorted repertoires could contain abundant contaminating clonotypes from the bulk population. After the booster, most clones that had expanded after primary vaccination were detected again (approximately 96% of CD4 and around nine tenths of CD8), suggesting broad maintenance of memory. A small fraction of clonotypes appeared in both the CD4 and CD8 compartments, likely as a result of convergent recombination. Because the study included only a couple of donors, the extent to which the findings can be generalized is limited.

Sequenced on an Illumina NovaSeq 6000. TCR cDNA was synthesized by 5'RACE template switching, through which a universal primer site and unique molecular identifiers were introduced. Priming for cDNA synthesis came from both the TCR alpha and TCR beta constant segments. Libraries were amplified in two PCR steps, with sample barcodes and sequencing adapters added in the second step. Sequencing of libraries was done on Illumina HiSeq 2500 (2x100 bp) or NovaSeq (2x150 bp). In the source study's methods: Reads were demultiplexed and collapsed into UMI consensus sequences with MIGEC, and V(D)J alignment was performed with MiXCR. Vaccine-responding clonotypes were identified with edgeR using replicate PBMC samples, with FDR below 0.01 and a log2 fold change above 5 up to day 15 being required. Each bulk clonotype received a CD4 or CD8 identity based on whether the sequenced CD4 or CD8 repertoire contained that clonotype at higher abundance. The raw public data were reprocessed by TCRdb itself: fastp quality trimming at Q25, MiXCR clonotype calling, in-frame beta chains only. Rows are combined by CDR3 protein, so each entry shows the most common genes and DNA. The V and J calls come from TCRdb's annotation, not from the publication. The sample profile shows under 200,000 distinct CDR3 sequences; approximately 10% of them were found once. 30% to 45% of the sample lies in the top ten.

The sample's treatment or condition label, decoded: live attenuated yellow fever vaccine strain. PBMCs were isolated from peripheral blood using a standard Ficoll-Paque protocol. Dynabeads CD4 and CD8 positive selection kits were used to isolate the CD4 and CD8 T-cell fractions. RNA was extracted with TriZol from bulk PBMCs, CD4 and CD8 fractions, and dextramer-positive and dextramer-negative fractions. The germline V gene encodes CDR1 SGHRS and CDR2 YFSETQ. The junction shows trimming of 0 bases on V and 1 base on J, and the gene matches do not reach 7 bases of it. There are 17 amino acids in the CDR3, from cysteine to phenylalanine inclusive. Just the 51-base CDR3 DNA is kept, in frame starting at base 1.

The receptor comes from a man in his late teens or twenties who received the YFV17D yellow fever vaccine. Recombination joined TRBV5-1 with TRBJ2-1; 7 bases in the middle match TRBD2. The specimen comprised CD8+ T cells sorted from PBMCs, sampled 15 days after the yellow fever booster vaccination. The bases are TGCGCCAGCAGCTTGGAGTTATCCGGGGGGTCCTACAATGAGCAGTTCTTC. It encodes CASSLELSGGSYNEQFF.